These 14 T cell receptor beta chains came from one sample sequenced in a study of shared clonotypes between healthy human individuals (TCRdb year 2020). The receptor library was made with the immunoSEQ multiplex PCR assay. TCRdb stores this immuneACCESS table with in-frame sequences only. Part of the clones is absent; in the studies checked, under half of the shortfall reflects unresolved V genes, and no reason is known for the rest. The sample table contains fewer than 600,000 clones; only one count was recorded for just over 75% of them. The ten largest clonotypes hold about 11% of the sample. The sequencing sample was made of PBMCs. The receptors stem from a middle-aged woman in good health. Some clones in this sample may be carry-over from other donors' samples.

The sample holds many counts of this clone. The chain recombines TRBV20-1 with TRBJ2-7; possibly TRBD1 for D (6 bases). CDR3 length equals 11 residues. Germline V gene data show CDR1 as DFQATT and CDR2 as SNEGSKA (reference sequence). V was clipped by 5 bases and J by 6 bases, with 11 bases between them. CDR3 bases: TGCAGTGCTGATACAGGGCGCGAGCAGTACTTC. This gives the protein CSADTGREQYF.

This rearrangement joins TRBV13 to TRBJ2-7, with 11 bases lining up with TRBD2. Germline CDR1 is PRHDT and CDR2 is FYEKMQ (reference sequence). The CDR3 contains 16 residues. The V segment lost 4 bases and the J segment 0 bases; nucleotides outside the gene matches: 5. DNA for the CDR3: TGTGCCAGCAGCTCAGGACTAGCGGGCTCCTCCTACGAGCAGTACTTC. Amino acids: CASSSGLAGSSYEQYF. The full variable domain, its missing parts supplied by reference TRBV13 and TRBJ2-7, is AAGVIQSPRHLIKEKRETATLKCYPIPRHDTVYWYQQGPGQDPQFLISFYEKMQSDKGSIPDRFSAQQFSDYHSELNMSSLELGDSALYFCASSSGLAGSSYEQYFGPGTRLTVT.

The chain couples TRBV11-3 to TRBJ2-5; 9 positions agree with TRBD1. CDR1 is SGHNT, CDR2 YENEEA, per germline. The CDR3 extends over 15 amino acids. With V trimmed by 2 bases and J by 5 bases, 6 bases remained unmatched. The CDR3 sequence is CASSLSTGGRETQYF. In DNA form, the CDR3 reads TGTGCCAGCAGCTTAAGTACAGGGGGCCGGGAGACCCAGTACTTC.

The chain recombines TRBV11-2 with TRBJ2-1; 12 nucleotides agree with TRBD2. The CDR3 spans 17 residues. Germline CDR1 SGHAT, CDR2 FQNNGV. Losses at the gene ends were 5 bases for V and 4 bases for J; bases not matched to a gene: 9. The DNA for the CDR3 is TGTGCCAGCAGCGTTAGTCGGACTAGCGGGACTTACAATGAGCAGTTCTTC. Translated: CASSVSRTSGTYNEQFF.

This chain uses TRBV11-3 with TRBJ2-7, with 7 positions matching TRBD2. The CDR3 is 15 residues long. CDR1 SGHNT and CDR2 YENEEA come from the germline V gene. V lost 1 base to trimming and J lost 2 bases; unmatched junction nucleotides: 5. The CDR3 reads CASSLGAGTTYEQYF. For the CDR3, the DNA is TGTGCCAGCAGCTTAGGGGCCGGGACTACCTACGAGCAGTACTTC. Supplemented by reference TRBV11-3 and TRBJ2-7, the full variable domain reads EAGVVQSPRYKIIEKKQPVAFWCNPISGHNTLYWYLQNLGQGPELLIRYENEEAVDDSQLPKDRFSAERLKGVDSTLKIQPAELGDSAVYLCASSLGAGTTYEQYFGPGTRLTVT.

The chain joins TRBV7-9 to TRBJ2-7, with 9 positions matching TRBD1. The CDR3 loop spans 15 amino acids. The V and J ends lost 5 bases and 3 bases, in that order; junction bases with no gene match: 8. Per germline, CDR1 SEHNR and CDR2 FQNEAQ (reference sequence). As DNA, the CDR3 is TGTGCCAGCAGCCTCCAGGGGGACAGGGTCTACGAGCAGTACTTC. This translates into CASSLQGDRVYEQYF.

The chain is built from TRBV29-1 and TRBJ1-2, with a tentative D call TRBD1 (6 bases). Trimming pared 1 base from V and 4 bases from J, leaving 19 bases between. Germline V gene sequence: CDR1 SQVTM, CDR2 ANQGSEA. The CDR3 runs to 16 residues. CDR3 DNA: TGCAGCGTTGAAGTGGCAGGGGTTTATTTGGGCTATGGCTACACCTTC. It codes for CSVEVAGVYLGYGYTF. The whole variable domain, filled in from reference TRBV29-1 and TRBJ1-2, reads SAVISQKPSRDICQRGTSLTIQCQVDSQVTMMFWYRQQPGQSLTLIATANQGSEATYESGFVIDKFPISRPNLTFSTLTVSNMSPEDSSIYLCSVEVAGVYLGYGYTFGSGTRLTVV.

The gene calls are TRBV18 and TRBJ1-2; the D is unclear. This CDR3 has 14 residues. CDR1 and CDR2 (germline): KGHSH, LQKENI. Trimming removed 2 bases from V and 5 bases from J, with 12 bases in between. The CDR3 here is CASSPVTSRYGYTF. In DNA form, the CDR3 reads TGTGCCAGCTCACCAGTGACAAGTCGGTATGGCTACACCTTC.

The V gene is TRBV2, the J gene TRBJ2-1; a weak D match, TRBD2 (6 bases). CDR3 length equals 15 residues. V gave up 2 bases and J gave up 4 bases, with 12 bases separating them. The V gene's germline CDR1 is SNHLY and CDR2 FYNNEI. CDR3 sequence: CASSERASEYNEQFF. For the CDR3, the DNA is TGTGCCAGCAGTGAACGGGCTAGCGAGTACAATGAGCAGTTCTTC.

The gene calls are TRBV27 and TRBJ2-1; D gene ambiguous. Germline lookup yields CDR1 MNHEY and CDR2 SMNVEV (reference sequence). The V gene lost 3 bases and the J gene lost 0 bases, with 6 bases spanning the gap. The CDR3 totals 14 residues. The CDR3 loop reads CASSFVSSYNEQFF. CDR3 DNA: TGTGCCAGCAGTTTTGTTTCCTCCTACAATGAGCAGTTCTTC.

The chain couples TRBV7-9 to TRBJ1-5; unclear D gene. The CDR3 is 11 amino acids. Germline V gene sequence: CDR1 SEHNR, CDR2 FQNEAQ (reference sequence). CDR3 DNA: TGTGCGGCCGGGTACAATCAGCCCCAGCATTTT. Translation: CAAGYNQPQHF.

The V call is TRBV15, the J call TRBJ1-4; a possible D gene is TRBD1 (5 bases). The V end lost 2 bases, the J end lost 2 bases, and 18 bases lay between the germline ends. Germline CDR1 reads LNHNV; CDR2 reads YYDKDF (reference sequence). The CDR3 totals 18 residues. The CDR3 region has the DNA TGTGCCACCAGCAGAACATCTGTCGGAGGGGTGACTAATGAAAAACTGTTTTTT. This translates into CATSRTSVGGVTNEKLFF.

J is TRBJ2-5 and V is TRBV7-9; D gene ambiguous. This CDR3 spans 13 amino acids. The ends were cut back, 6 bases at V and 1 base at J, with 9 bases in the middle. The germline CDR1 and CDR2 sequences are SEHNR and FQNEAQ (reference sequence). The CDR3 is CASSRQSQETQYF. In nucleotides, the CDR3 is TGTGCCAGCAGTAGACAATCCCAAGAGACCCAGTACTTC.

This sequence joins TRBV28 and TRBJ1-2, with 9 bases that match TRBD1. This CDR3 is built from 14 residues. The J segment lost 1 base and the V segment lost 6 bases, leaving 3 bases of the junction unmatched. Germline CDR1 and CDR2: MDHEN and SYDVKM. Here the CDR3 DNA reads TGTGCCAGCAGAGGGACAGGGTTTAACTATGGCTACACCTTC. Its translation is CASRGTGFNYGYTF.